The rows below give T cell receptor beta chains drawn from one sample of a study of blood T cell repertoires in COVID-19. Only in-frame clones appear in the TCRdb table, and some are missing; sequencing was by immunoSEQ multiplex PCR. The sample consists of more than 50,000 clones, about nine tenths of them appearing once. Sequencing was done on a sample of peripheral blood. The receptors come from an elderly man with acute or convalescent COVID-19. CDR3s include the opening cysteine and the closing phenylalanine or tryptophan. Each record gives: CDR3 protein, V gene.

CDR3 protein: CASSAWDSRNSPLHF
V gene: TRBV9

CDR3 protein: CASSTEARPISPLHF
V gene: TRBV3-1/TRBV3-2

CDR3 protein: CASSEPTGAKQPQHF
V gene: TRBV6-1

CDR3 protein: CVSSLGPGQGNTEAFF
V gene: TRBV5-4

CDR3 protein: CASSRGGGNGNTIYF
V gene: TRBV3-1/TRBV3-2

CDR3 protein: CASSEARGQGNEKLFF
V gene: TRBV6-1

CDR3 protein: CASSFQPPTGPTRTEAFF
V gene: TRBV5-1

CDR3 protein: CASRGQANTEAFF
V gene: TRBV19

CDR3 protein: CASSPAGVGVEKLFF
V gene: TRBV7-9

CDR3 protein: CASSPRGASYNEQFF
V gene: TRBV7-9

CDR3 protein: CASSIDRGGGYTF
V gene: TRBV19

CDR3 protein: CASSKEQGGSNQPQHF
V gene: TRBV7-2

CDR3 protein: CASGTDWGQPQHF
V gene: TRBV2

CDR3 protein: CASSLEWAPDNEQFF
V gene: TRBV5-1

CDR3 protein: CASSESFGQGADTQYF
V gene: TRBV6-1

CDR3 protein: CASSTGQGASGETQYF
V gene: TRBV5-1

CDR3 protein: CASNRQGAVEAFF
V gene: TRBV19

CDR3 protein: CASSRKQNTEAFF
V gene: TRBV2

CDR3 protein: CASSTPGKSETQYF
V gene: TRBV6-6

CDR3 protein: CASRRFEGGFGTEAFF
V gene: TRBV19

CDR3 protein: CSVETSGGGSDTQYF
V gene: TRBV29-1

CDR3 protein: CASSGQIETQYF
V gene: TRBV28